The source of this TCR beta chain is a study of human T cells and chemical hapten exposure. Study background: Small pooled library volume differences chiefly drove per-sample TCR yield variation. Findings and limits, study-wide: TCRs exceeding 1 in 1000 frequency stayed unchanged with DPC sensitization.

V lost 5 bases, J lost 1 base, and 12 bases lay in between. The germline V gene encodes CDR1 SGHNT and CDR2 YYREEE (reference sequence). The CDR3 is 15 amino acids. Unfractionated whole blood was the source of the extracted total RNA. Unique molecular identifiers were affixed to discrete cDNA molecules within the library. In the authors' methods: Sampled TCR counts reached a median of about 90,000 per sample, with values ranging from about 20,000 to 750,000. Each CDR3 protein is one row after TCRdb ran MiXCR on the 5' RACE reads. In this record, the V and J calls reflect TCRdb's handling and not the investigators' own analysis. The profile shows about 120,000 distinct CDR3 sequences, around 20% of them singletons. Note on this clonotype: What it recognizes is unknown.

This receptor was identified in a human donor in good health. V is TRBV5-4 and J is TRBJ2-2, with a tentative D call TRBD2 (6 bases). CDR3 in DNA: TGTGCCAGCAGTCCCGGGACTTTGAACACCGGGGAGCTGTTTTTT. This translates into CASSPGTLNTGELFF.